This T cell receptor beta chain was recorded in a study of shared clonotypes between healthy human individuals. A single count supports this clone. The V gene's germline CDR1 is MNHEY and CDR2 SVGAGI. Trimming stripped 7 bases from V and 2 bases from J, with 8 bases between. The CDR3 spans 12 residues. All the donors were Caucasian adults who lived in Nashville, Tennessee. Genomic DNA (from each subset) was split evenly across several immunoSEQ plates. The assay was immunoSEQ multiplex PCR, and TCRdb's table has in-frame clones only and misses some. The sample lists millions of clones; over 85% were seen once.

The sample taken for sequencing was naive CD4+ T cells sorted from blood. Subset of the sample: CD45RA+ positively selected. This receptor was obtained from a young man in good health. The V and J genes are TRBV6-5 and TRBJ1-1, with unresolved D. Here the CDR3 DNA reads TGTGCCAGCAAAGGGTTTAACACTGAAGCTTTCTTT. This encodes CASKGFNTEAFF.